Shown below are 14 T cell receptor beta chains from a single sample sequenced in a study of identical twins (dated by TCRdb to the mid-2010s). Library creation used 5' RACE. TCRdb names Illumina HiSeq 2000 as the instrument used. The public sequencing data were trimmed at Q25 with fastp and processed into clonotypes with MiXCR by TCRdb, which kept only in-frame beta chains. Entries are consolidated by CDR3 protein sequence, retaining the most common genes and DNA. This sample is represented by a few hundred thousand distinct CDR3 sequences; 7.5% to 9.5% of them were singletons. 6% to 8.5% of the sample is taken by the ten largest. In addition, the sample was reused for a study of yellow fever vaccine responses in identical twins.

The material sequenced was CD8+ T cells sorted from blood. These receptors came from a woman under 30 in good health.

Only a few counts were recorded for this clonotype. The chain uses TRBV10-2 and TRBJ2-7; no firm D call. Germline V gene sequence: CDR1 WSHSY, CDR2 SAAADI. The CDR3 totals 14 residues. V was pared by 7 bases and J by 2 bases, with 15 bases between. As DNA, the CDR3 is TGCGCCAGCACCGTACGTCTTGGTCCCTACGAGCAGTACTTC. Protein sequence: CASTVRLGPYEQYF.

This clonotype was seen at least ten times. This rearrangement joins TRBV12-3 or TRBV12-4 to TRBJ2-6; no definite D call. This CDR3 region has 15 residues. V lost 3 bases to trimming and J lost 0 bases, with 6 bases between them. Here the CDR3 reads CASSFPGSGANVLTF. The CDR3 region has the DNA TGTGCCAGCAGTTTTCCAGGCTCTGGGGCCAACGTCCTGACTTTC.

The CDR3 bases are TGTGCCAGCAGCTGCAGGGTGAACACTGAAGCTTTCTTT. This translates into CASSCRVNTEAFF. This chain uses TRBV21-1 with TRBJ1-1; the table names TRBD1, a call not compared with the DNA. TRBV21-1 is annotated as a pseudogene. CDR3 length: 13 residues.

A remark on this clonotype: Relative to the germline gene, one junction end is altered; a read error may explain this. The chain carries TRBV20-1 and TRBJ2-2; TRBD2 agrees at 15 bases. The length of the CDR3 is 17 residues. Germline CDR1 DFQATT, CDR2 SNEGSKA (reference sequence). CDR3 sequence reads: CCAHGTSGGTNTGELFF. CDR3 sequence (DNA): TGCTGTGCCCACGGGACTAGCGGGGGGACGAACACCGGGGAGCTGTTTTTT.

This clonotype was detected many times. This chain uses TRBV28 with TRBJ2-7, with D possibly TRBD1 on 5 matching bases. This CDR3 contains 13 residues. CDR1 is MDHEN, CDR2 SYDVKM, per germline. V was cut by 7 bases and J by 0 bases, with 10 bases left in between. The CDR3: CASTLGLSYEQYF. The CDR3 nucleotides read TGTGCCAGCACTCTGGGGCTCTCCTACGAGCAGTACTTC. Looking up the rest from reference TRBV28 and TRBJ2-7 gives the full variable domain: DVKVTQSSRYLVKRTGEKVFLECVQDMDHENMFWYRQDPGLGLRLIYFSYDVKMKEKGDIPEGYSVSREKKERFSLILESASTNQTSMYLCASTLGLSYEQYFGPGTRLTVT.

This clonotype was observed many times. The CDR3 here is CASSFTGDEQYF. The CDR3 DNA reads as TGCGCCAGCAGCTTTACAGGGGACGAGCAGTACTTC. The J gene is TRBJ2-7, the V gene TRBV5-1; 7 bases are a match to TRBD1. The germline gives CDR1 SGHRS, CDR2 YFSETQ. This CDR3 has 12 residues. Trimming took 2 bases from V and 5 from J; bases not matched to a gene: 1.

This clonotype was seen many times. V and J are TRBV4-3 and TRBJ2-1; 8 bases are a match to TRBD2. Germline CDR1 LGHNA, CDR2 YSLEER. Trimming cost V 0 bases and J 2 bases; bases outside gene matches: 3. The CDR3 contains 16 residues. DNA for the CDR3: TGCGCCAGCAGCCAAGATCGGGAGGGGGCCTACAATGAGCAGTTCTTC. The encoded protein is CASSQDREGAYNEQFF.

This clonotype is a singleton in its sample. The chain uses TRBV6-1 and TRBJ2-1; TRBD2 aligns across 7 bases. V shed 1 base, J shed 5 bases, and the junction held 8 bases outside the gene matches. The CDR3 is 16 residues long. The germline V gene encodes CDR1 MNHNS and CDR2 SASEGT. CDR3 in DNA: TGTGCCAGCAGTGAAGTAGGGAGGGTAAGGGACAATGAGCAGTTCTTC. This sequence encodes CASSEVGRVRDNEQFF.

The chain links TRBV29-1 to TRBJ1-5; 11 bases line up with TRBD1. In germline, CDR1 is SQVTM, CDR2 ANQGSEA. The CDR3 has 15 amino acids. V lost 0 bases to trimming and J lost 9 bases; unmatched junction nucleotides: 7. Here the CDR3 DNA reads TGCAGCGTTGAAGATCGGGACAGGGGGAAGAGGCCCCAGCATTTT. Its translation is CSVEDRDRGKRPQHF. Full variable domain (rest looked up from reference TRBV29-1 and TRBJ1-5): SAVISQKPSRDICQRGTSLTIQCQVDSQVTMMFWYRQQPGQSLTLIATANQGSEATYESGFVIDKFPISRPNLTFSTLTVSNMSPEDSSIYLCSVEDRDRGKRPQHFGDGTRLSIL.

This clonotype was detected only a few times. CDR3 region: CSVRGTADTQYF. CDR3 bases: TGCAGTGTTCGAGGCACTGCAGATACGCAGTATTTT. The chain has TRBV20-1 and TRBJ2-3; D is uncertain. Germline-derived CDR1 and CDR2 are DFQATT and SNEGSKA (reference sequence). The CDR3 has 12 residues. V dropped 7 bases and J dropped 4 bases, with 12 bases sitting between them.

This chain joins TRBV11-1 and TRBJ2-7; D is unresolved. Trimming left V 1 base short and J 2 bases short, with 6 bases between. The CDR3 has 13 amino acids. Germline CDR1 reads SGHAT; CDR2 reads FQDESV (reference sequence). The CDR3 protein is CASSLGWTYEQYF. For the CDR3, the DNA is TGTGCCAGCAGCTTAGGTTGGACCTACGAGCAGTACTTC. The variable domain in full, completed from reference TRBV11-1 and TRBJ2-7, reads EAEVAQSPRYKITEKSQAVAFWCDPISGHATLYWYRQILGQGPELLVQFQDESVVDDSQLPKDRFSAERLKGVDSTLKIQPAELGDSAMYLCASSLGWTYEQYFGPGTRLTVT.

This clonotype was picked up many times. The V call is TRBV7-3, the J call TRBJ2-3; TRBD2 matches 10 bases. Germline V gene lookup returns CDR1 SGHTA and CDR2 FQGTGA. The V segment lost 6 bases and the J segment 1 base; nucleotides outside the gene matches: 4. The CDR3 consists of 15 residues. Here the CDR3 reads CASRGTSGGTDTQYF. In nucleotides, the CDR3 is TGTGCCAGCAGGGGCACTAGCGGGGGCACAGATACGCAGTATTTT.

This chain's CDR3 is CASSLGRLRSTDTQYF. The CDR3 coding sequence is TGTGCCAGCAGCTTAGGCAGGCTACGTTCCACAGATACGCAGTATTTT. The V gene is TRBV11-2, the J gene TRBJ2-3; the D is unclear. Germline V CDR1 and CDR2: SGHAT, FQNNGV. The V gene lost 1 base and the J gene lost 2 bases, with 13 bases spanning the gap. This CDR3 has 16 residues.

CDR3 bases: TGTGCCAGCAGCCCCCCTAGCGGGGGGGCGACTGAGCAGTTCTTC. It encodes CASSPPSGGATEQFF. The chain is built from TRBV7-9 and TRBJ2-1; TRBD2 aligns across 12 bases. J gave up 9 bases and V 5 bases, and 8 bases lay outside the gene matches. Germline V gives CDR1 SEHNR, CDR2 FQNEAQ (reference sequence). CDR3 size: 15 residues.